This is a list of T cell receptor beta chains from one sample in a study of blood T cell repertoires in COVID-19. Sequenced by immunoSEQ multiplex PCR; TCRdb stores in-frame clones only, minus some. Of over 85,000 clones in the sample, roughly 84% were seen once. The specimen was peripheral blood. Receptor source: a woman older than 75 with acute or convalescent COVID-19. Both conserved end residues are part of each CDR3. The D gene is left open where the match is weak.

V: TRBV25-1; J: TRBJ2-5; D: -; CDR3: CASSGFGLLQETQYF; DNA: TGTGCCAGCAGTGGATTCGGACTGCTCCAAGAGACCCAGTACTTC
V: TRBV5-1; J: TRBJ2-1; D: -; CDR3: CASSPRFGGGQREQFF; DNA: TGCGCCAGCAGTCCCCGATTCGGGGGAGGCCAACGTGAGCAGTTCTTC
V: TRBV18; J: TRBJ2-1; D: TRBD2; CDR3: CASSPLLAGGSEQFF; DNA: TGTGCCAGCTCACCACTCCTAGCGGGGGGCAGTGAGCAGTTCTTC
V: TRBV6-1; J: TRBJ2-7; D: -; CDR3: CASSERGVLPYEQYF; DNA: TGTGCCAGCAGTGAAAGAGGAGTCCTGCCCTACGAGCAGTACTTC
V: TRBV5-1; J: TRBJ2-7; D: TRBD1; CDR3: CASRSGTGSLTYEQYF; DNA: TGCGCCAGTCGGAGCGGGACAGGGTCCCTCACCTACGAGCAGTACTTC
V: TRBV2; J: TRBJ2-7; D: -; CDR3: CASSEQGGYYEQYF; DNA: TGTGCCAGCAGTGAGCAGGGGGGCTACTACGAGCAGTACTTC
V: TRBV2; J: TRBJ2-2; D: -; CDR3: CASTRGGNGELFF; DNA: TGTGCCAGCACAAGAGGGGGTAACGGGGAGCTGTTTTTT
V: TRBV28; J: TRBJ1-6; D: TRBD1; CDR3: CASSLRTGRTPLHF; DNA: TGTGCCAGCAGTTTGCGGACAGGAAGGACACCCCTCCACTTT
V: TRBV3-1/TRBV3-2; J: TRBJ2-4; D: -; CDR3: CASSSGGRNIQYF; DNA: TGTGCCAGCAGTTCCGGGGGAAGGAACATTCAGTACTTC
V: TRBV11-2; J: TRBJ2-5; D: TRBD2; CDR3: CASSLAGGPETQYF; DNA: TGTGCCAGCAGCCTAGCGGGAGGGCCGGAGACCCAGTACTTC
V: TRBV7-8; J: TRBJ1-1; D: TRBD1; CDR3: CASSLGAGGFLNTEAFF; DNA: TGTGCCAGCAGCTTAGGAGCAGGGGGTTTTTTAAACACTGAAGCTTTCTTT
V: TRBV15; J: TRBJ1-5; D: TRBD1; CDR3: CATSSTGSNQPQHF; DNA: TGTGCCACCAGCTCGACAGGGAGCAATCAGCCCCAGCATTTT
V: TRBV3-1/TRBV3-2; J: TRBJ1-5; D: -; CDR3: CASSQDYRVAYQPQHF; DNA: TGTGCCAGCAGCCAAGATTACAGGGTCGCCTATCAGCCCCAGCATTTT
V: TRBV9; J: TRBJ2-1; D: -; CDR3: CASSVSGFNEQFF; DNA: TGTGCCAGCAGCGTATCGGGATTCAATGAGCAGTTCTTC
V: TRBV25-1; J: TRBJ1-3; D: -; CDR3: CASSESYSGNTIYF; DNA: TGTGCCAGCAGTGAATCCTACTCTGGAAACACCATATATTTT